The 22 T cell receptor beta chains given below trace back to one sample, sequenced in a study of breast tumors, draining lymph nodes, adjacent tissues. TCRdb reanalysed the multiplex PCR reads using MiXCR and keeps one entry per CDR3 protein. The profile shows over 70,000 distinct CDR3 sequences, approximately 30% of them singletons. Breast cancer patients provided tissue from their axillary draining lymph nodes. Input material: axillary lymph node tissue. These receptors all come from a female donor with breast cancer. Some clones in this sample may be carry-over from other donors' samples.

With regard to this clonotype: This likely comes from a read error, as the CDR3 has no conserved phenylalanine or tryptophan at its end. The chain couples TRBV7-3 to TRBJ2-3; 9 nucleotides match TRBD1. Germline assignment: CDR1 SGHTA and CDR2 FQGTGA. J was trimmed by 5 bases and V by 5 bases; bases with no gene match: 8. The CDR3 runs to 15 residues. The CDR3 here is CASSRLGQGLDTQYS. DNA of the CDR3: TGTGCCAGCAGCAGATTGGGACAGGGCTTAGATACGCAGTATTCC.

This clonotype was recorded at least ten times. The genes are TRBV4-2 and TRBJ1-2; unclear D gene. Trimming removed 0 bases from V and 2 bases from J, with 7 bases in between. The length of the CDR3 is 14 residues. Germline loops: CDR1 LGHNA, CDR2 YNFKEQ. The CDR3, as DNA: TGTGCCAGCAGCCAAGATCACGGCAACTATGGCTACACCTTC. Protein product: CASSQDHGNYGYTF.

This clonotype has ten or more counts. The J gene is TRBJ1-5, the V gene TRBV7-8; no clear D gene. Looked up from germline, CDR1 is SGHVS and CDR2 is FQNEAQ. V was clipped by 1 base and J by 6 bases, with 10 bases between them. The CDR3 contains 14 residues. CDR3 DNA: TGTGCCAGCAGCTTAGACCCATGGGCTCAGCCCCAGCATTTT. Translated, it gives CASSLDPWAQPQHF.

This clonotype was seen at least ten times. The V and J genes are TRBV20-1 and TRBJ1-3, with D tentatively TRBD1 (6 bases). This CDR3 is 16 amino acids long. Germline V CDR1 and CDR2: DFQATT, SNEGSKA (reference sequence). Trimming shortened V by 1 base and J by 0 bases, and 13 bases separated the two germline ends. The CDR3 DNA sequence: TGCAGTGCTAGAGCCCCGAGGGGGGTCTCTGGAAACACCATATATTTT. Translating gives CSARAPRGVSGNTIYF.

As concerns this clonotype: A much larger clonotype is one base distant, so this may be a read error. The conserved phenylalanine or tryptophan is not found at the CDR3 terminus, so this likely reflects a read error. J is TRBJ2-1 and V is TRBV20-1; D is possibly TRBD2 (6 bases). CDR1 and CDR2 (germline): DFQATT, SNEGSKA (reference sequence). Trimming left V 5 bases short and J 2 bases short, with 16 bases between. The CDR3 has 15 amino acids. CDR3 in DNA: TGCAGTGCTGGGGGTGGGGAGGTAACCTACAATGAGCAGTTCCTC. This translates into CSAGGGEVTYNEQFL.

This clonotype was counted at least ten times. The chain combines TRBV6-2 or TRBV6-3 with TRBJ2-5; D might be TRBD2 (6 bases). The CDR3 consists of 14 residues. Trimming shortened V by 8 bases and J by 4 bases, and 17 bases separated the two germline ends. CDR1 and CDR2 from the germline V gene are MNHEY and SVGEGT. The CDR3 sequence: CASSRGTEGETQYF. The CDR3 DNA sequence: TGTGCCAGCTCGAGAGGGACGGAGGGAGAGACCCAGTACTTC.

The table lists this clonotype with a few counts. This rearrangement joins TRBV28 to TRBJ1-3; D is uncertain. CDR1 MDHEN and CDR2 SYDVKM come from the germline V gene. Deletions cut 2 bases from V and 0 bases from J, with 2 bases between. The CDR3 has 13 residues. The CDR3 spells CASSLSSGNTIYF. In nucleotides, the CDR3 is TGTGCCAGCAGTTTAAGCTCTGGAAACACCATATATTTT.

In regard to this clonotype: A much bigger clone sits one base away, suggesting this may be a read error. The rearrangement links TRBV5-4 to TRBJ2-1; TRBD2 aligns across 7 bases. Germline lookup yields CDR1 SGHNT and CDR2 YYREEE (reference sequence). The CDR3 consists of 16 residues. The DNA for the CDR3 is TGTGCCAGCGGCTTGGATGGTGGAGCGGGGAACAATGAGCAGTTCTTC. This gives the protein CASGLDGGAGNNEQFF.

This clonotype was counted many times. The chain recombines TRBV3-1 with TRBJ2-3; no clear D. Germline loops: CDR1 LGHDT, CDR2 YNNKEL (reference sequence). The CDR3 has 14 residues. V lost 4 bases and J lost 6, with 14 bases in between. The CDR3 protein is CASSPSSAADTQYF. Here the CDR3 DNA reads TGTGCCAGCAGCCCCTCCTCGGCAGCGGATACGCAGTATTTT.

This clonotype was seen repeatedly, ten times or more. The CDR3 protein is CASSPGLAGGLGYEQYF. CDR3 in DNA: TGCGCCAGCAGCCCTGGACTAGCGGGAGGGCTTGGCTACGAGCAGTACTTC. The chain uses TRBV4-3 and TRBJ2-7; 15 bases map to TRBD2. Germline V gene data show CDR1 as LGHNA and CDR2 as YSLEER. Trimming removed 4 bases from V and 3 bases from J; junction bases left unmatched: 7. The CDR3 length is 17 residues.

This clonotype appeared many times. The V call is TRBV24-1, the J call TRBJ1-5; TRBD1 agrees at 11 bases. V shed 5 bases and J 5 bases; nucleotides not matched to a gene: 10. CDR1 and CDR2 (germline): KGHDR, SFDVKD. The CDR3 spans 17 residues. The CDR3 spells CATSATRGQGGDQPQHF. CDR3 DNA: TGTGCCACCAGTGCCACAAGGGGACAGGGGGGAGATCAGCCCCAGCATTTT.

A remark on this clonotype: The final CDR3 position lacks the conserved phenylalanine or tryptophan, pointing to a likely read error. This sequence joins TRBV29-1 and TRBJ2-3; D perhaps matches TRBD2 (5 bases). CDR3 size: 12 residues. CDR1 and CDR2 (germline): SQVTM, ANQGSEA. V lost 8 bases to trimming and J lost 4 bases, with 13 bases between them. This chain's CDR3 is CSSDGEADTQYS. The CDR3 DNA sequence: TGCAGCTCGGACGGGGAAGCAGATACGCAGTATTCT.

This chain uses TRBV5-1 with TRBJ1-1, with D unresolved. In germline, CDR1 is SGHRS, CDR2 YFSETQ. Trimming left V 0 bases short and J 0 bases short, with 6 bases between. This CDR3 contains 14 residues. The CDR3 sequence: CASSLDGLNTEAFF. CDR3 sequence (DNA): TGCGCCAGCAGCTTGGACGGTCTGAACACTGAAGCTTTCTTT.

The chain is built from TRBV5-8 and TRBJ2-1; D is unresolved. The CDR3 sequence is 11 residues long. V was trimmed by 2 bases and J by 11 bases, leaving 8 bases between them. In germline, CDR1 is SGHTS, CDR2 YDEGEE. DNA for the CDR3: TGTGCCAGCAGCTTTCTTGAAAAGCAGTTCTTC. Its translation is CASSFLEKQFF.

This clonotype was counted many times. The chain joins TRBV12-3 or TRBV12-4 to TRBJ2-1; D is possibly TRBD2 (5 bases). V gave up 3 bases and J gave up 4 bases, with 7 bases separating them. The CDR3 runs 13 residues. The CDR3 here is CASSFSGYNEQFF. In DNA, the CDR3 is TGTGCCAGCAGTTTCTCGGGATACAATGAGCAGTTCTTC.

The rearrangement links TRBV20-1 to TRBJ1-5; D unresolved. This CDR3 is 9 amino acids long. Germline CDR1 and CDR2: DFQATT and SNEGSKA (reference sequence). V was shortened by 0 bases and J by 9 bases, with 0 bases between the two germline ends. DNA for the CDR3: TGCAGTGCTAGAGAGCCCCAGCATTTT. Translation gives CSAREPQHF.

CDR3: CASRAGTSGRGEQFF. Here the CDR3 DNA reads TGCGCCAGCAGGGCCGGGACTAGCGGGAGGGGTGAGCAGTTCTTC. This chain uses TRBV5-1 with TRBJ2-1; 16 nucleotides line up with TRBD2. Germline CDR1 is SGHRS and CDR2 is YFSETQ. This CDR3 spans 15 amino acids. Trimming at V came to 5 bases and at J to 9 bases, leaving 5 bases not matched to a gene.

This clonotype showed up many times. This rearrangement joins TRBV20-1 to TRBJ2-1; 7 bases are a match to TRBD1. V gave up 6 bases and J gave up 6 bases; unmatched junction bases: 14. Germline CDR1 and CDR2: DFQATT and SNEGSKA (reference sequence). CDR3 length: 15 residues. The CDR3 bases are TGCAGTGCCCAAAATCCCGAGGGGGCGGGCAATGAGCAGTTCTTC. This encodes CSAQNPEGAGNEQFF.

This clonotype was seen at least ten times. The V and J genes are TRBV25-1 and TRBJ1-2; 8 positions agree with TRBD1. The germline V gene encodes CDR1 MGHDK and CDR2 SYGVNS. The trim removed 3 bases at V and 5 bases at J, leaving 11 bases unmatched. This CDR3 is built from 16 residues. The CDR3 reads CASSDLYAGGAYGYTF. CDR3 nucleotide sequence: TGTGCCAGCAGTGATTTATACGCAGGGGGCGCGTATGGCTACACCTTC.

This rearrangement joins TRBV20-1 to TRBJ1-2; TRBD1 is a possible D gene (6 bases). Germline CDR1 reads DFQATT; CDR2 reads SNEGSKA (reference sequence). The CDR3 is 14 amino acids. V was cut by 5 bases and J by 2 bases, with 15 bases left in between. The CDR3 DNA is TGCAGTGCTCCCGGGACACTCACGAACTATGGCTACACCTTC. Protein sequence: CSAPGTLTNYGYTF.

This clonotype was recorded many times. A clone one base away is much larger, so this may be a read error. This chain connects TRBV20-1 to TRBJ2-7; 8 bases are a match to TRBD1. This CDR3 region has 14 residues. CDR1 is DFQATT and CDR2 is SNEGSKA in the germline V gene (reference sequence). The V and J ends lost 1 base and 6 bases, in that order; junction bases with no gene match: 8. The CDR3 loop is CSARARTGISEQYF. Here the CDR3 DNA reads TGCAGTGCTAGAGCTCGGACAGGGATTTCCGAGCAGTACTTC.

This clonotype was seen at least ten times. The chain is built from TRBV24-1 and TRBJ1-4; no clear D gene. V was trimmed by 4 bases and J by 7 bases, leaving 12 bases between them. This CDR3 has 14 amino acids. CDR1 and CDR2 (germline): KGHDR, SFDVKD. The CDR3: CATSEGSHVEKLFF. Written as DNA, the CDR3 is TGTGCCACCAGTGAGGGGAGCCACGTTGAAAAACTGTTTTTT.